The 19 T cell receptor beta chains given below trace back to one sample, sequenced in a study of control samples from healthy donors and cancer patients. Libraries were prepared by immunoSEQ multiplex PCR; TCRdb keeps only in-frame clonotypes and omits some of them. The sample consists of about 98,000 clones, over 60% of them appearing once. Sequencing was carried out using blood. The receptors were gathered from a woman aged 25 to 45 in good health.

The chain is built from TRBV6-4 and TRBJ1-6; D gene ambiguous. With 5 bases removed from V and 6 bases from J, the gap between germline ends came to 11 bases. Germline V gene lookup returns CDR1 MRHNA and CDR2 SNTAGT. This CDR3 contains 14 residues. The CDR3 reads CASSSQKGNSPLHF. In DNA, the CDR3 is TGTGCCAGCAGTTCTCAGAAGGGTAATTCACCCCTCCACTTT.

This sequence joins TRBV5-1 and TRBJ2-5; TRBD2 aligns across 10 bases. The CDR3 covers 17 residues. Germline trimming cut 1 base from V and 5 bases from J; bases unmatched to any gene: 11. Germline V gene sequence: CDR1 SGHRS, CDR2 YFSETQ. The DNA of the CDR3 is TGCGCCAGCAGCTTGTGGGGGGCCAGCGGGGGGGATGAGACCCAGTACTTC. Translating it yields CASSLWGASGGDETQYF.

DNA of the CDR3: TGTGCCAGCAGCCAAGACTGGTCCGGCACCGGGGAGCTGTTTTTT. Translated: CASSQDWSGTGELFF. This chain connects TRBV3-1 (or the pseudogene TRBV3-2) to TRBJ2-2; the D is unclear. The V gene lost 0 bases and the J gene lost 4 bases, with 9 bases spanning the gap. CDR1 and CDR2 (germline): LGHDT, YNNKEL (reference sequence). CDR3 length: 15 amino acids.

This clone was seen only a few times. The chain joins TRBV5-1 to TRBJ1-5; the D is unclear. This CDR3 spans 15 amino acids. CDR1 and CDR2 from the germline V gene are SGHRS and YFSETQ. Trimming cost V 0 bases and J 0 bases, with 7 bases left between them. This chain's CDR3 is CASSLAGNSNQPQHF. The CDR3 coding sequence is TGCGCCAGCAGCTTGGCGGGGAATAGCAATCAGCCCCAGCATTTT.

The gene calls are TRBV6-5 and TRBJ1-2; D remains ambiguous. Germline V lookup: CDR1 MNHEY, CDR2 SVGAGI. The germline V and J ends were trimmed by 8 bases and 8 bases, with 12 bases remaining between them. This CDR3 region has 11 residues. The chain's CDR3 is CASGRMSGYTF. The DNA of the CDR3 is TGTGCCAGCGGCCGAATGAGCGGCTACACCTTC.

The rearrangement joins TRBV18 to TRBJ1-1, with D perhaps TRBD1 (6 bases). Trimming stripped 3 bases from V and 2 bases from J, with 13 bases between. This CDR3 has 15 amino acids. CDR1 and CDR2 from the germline V gene are KGHSH and LQKENI. CDR3 protein: CASSPTGKTNTEAFF. The DNA of the CDR3 is TGTGCCAGCTCACCGACAGGAAAAACAAACACTGAAGCTTTCTTT.

The chain has TRBV5-1 and TRBJ2-7; the D call may be TRBD1 or TRBD2 (5 bases each). V gave up 0 bases and J gave up 5 bases, with 9 bases separating them. Germline loops: CDR1 SGHRS, CDR2 YFSETQ. This CDR3 comprises 13 residues. The CDR3 sequence: CASSLGGTHEQYF. The CDR3 nucleotides read TGCGCCAGCAGCTTGGGGGGGACCCACGAGCAGTACTTC.

V gene TRBV30 combines with J gene TRBJ1-6; 8 nucleotides match TRBD1. From germline, CDR1 is GTSNPN and CDR2 SVGIG (reference sequence). The CDR3 consists of 14 residues. The ends lost 7 bases at V and 5 bases at J; junction bases unmatched: 7. The CDR3 is CASNRGENNSPLHF. The CDR3 nucleotides read TGTGCCTCAAACAGGGGGGAGAATAATTCACCCCTCCACTTT. Supplemented by reference TRBV30 and TRBJ1-6, the full variable domain reads SQTIHQWPATLVQPVGSPLSLECTVEGTSNPNLYWYRQAAGRGLQLLFYSVGIGQISSEVPQNLSASRPQDRQFILSSKKLLLSDSGFYLCASNRGENNSPLHFGNGTRLTVT.

In its sample, this clone was seen a few times. The chain has TRBV2 and TRBJ1-2, with a possible D match to TRBD1 (6 bases). The CDR3 has 15 amino acids. The ends were cut back, 8 bases at V and 4 bases at J, with 20 bases in the middle. Germline values: CDR1 SNHLY, CDR2 FYNNEI. The CDR3 DNA reads TGTGCCAGCGGGCAGACAGGTGCCCTTGGCTATGGCTACACCTTC. This sequence encodes CASGQTGALGYGYTF. The variable domain in full, completed from reference TRBV2 and TRBJ1-2, reads EPEVTQTPSHQVTQMGQEVILRCVPISNHLYFYWYRQILGQKVEFLVSFYNNEISEKSEIFDDQFSVERPDGSNFTLKIRSTKLEDSAMYFCASGQTGALGYGYTFGSGTRLTVV.

The V gene is TRBV5-6, the J gene TRBJ2-3; 9 positions agree with TRBD1. V shed 0 bases, J shed 5 bases, and the junction held 4 bases outside the gene matches. The CDR3 runs to 15 residues. Germline V gene data show CDR1 as SGHDT and CDR2 as YYEEEE. The CDR3 sequence: CASSLVGQGQDTQYF. CDR3 bases: TGTGCCAGCAGCTTGGTGGGACAGGGCCAAGATACGCAGTATTTT.

CDR3 residues: CASSSLSGGSSGANVLTF. CDR3 nucleotides: TGTGCCAGCAGCTCACTTAGCGGGGGAAGCTCTGGGGCCAACGTCCTGACTTTC. The V gene is TRBV11-2, the J gene TRBJ2-6; 9 bases are shared with TRBD2. V shed 4 bases and J 0 bases; nucleotides not matched to a gene: 7. The CDR3 runs 18 residues. Germline lookup yields CDR1 SGHAT and CDR2 FQNNGV.

This clone was detected only once. The gene calls are TRBV7-9 and TRBJ1-3, with 7 positions matching TRBD1. This CDR3 region has 18 residues. Trimming removed 5 bases from V and 0 bases from J; junction bases left unmatched: 13. Looked up from germline, CDR1 is SEHNR and CDR2 is FQNEAQ (reference sequence). CDR3 in amino acids: CASSQEGQGGLSGNTIYF. The CDR3 region has the DNA TGTGCCAGCAGCCAAGAGGGGCAGGGGGGACTCTCTGGAAACACCATATATTTT.

The chain is built from TRBV6-5 and TRBJ1-6; 8 positions agree with TRBD1. After removal of 6 bases from V and 6 bases from J, the junction contained 1 base not matched to a gene. Looked up from germline, CDR1 is MNHEY and CDR2 is SVGAGI. The CDR3 loop spans 13 amino acids. CDR3 DNA: TGTGCCAGCAGCGACAGGGGTAATTCACCCCTCCACTTT. Translation: CASSDRGNSPLHF.

The J gene is TRBJ2-2, the V gene TRBV5-4, with 9 bases matching TRBD2. The V segment lost 4 bases and the J segment 1 base; nucleotides outside the gene matches: 2. Germline CDR1 and CDR2: SGHNT and YYREEE (reference sequence). CDR3 length: 15 amino acids. The CDR3 DNA reads TGTGCCAGCAGCCTAGCGGGGATGAACACCGGGGAGCTGTTTTTT. Translated, it gives CASSLAGMNTGELFF.

This clone appeared a few times. This sequence joins TRBV5-6 and TRBJ1-1; D may be TRBD1 (6 bases). Deletions cut 4 bases from V and 0 bases from J, with 13 bases between. CDR1 and CDR2 from the germline V gene are SGHDT and YYEEEE. The CDR3 is 15 amino acids. The CDR3 reads CASSGGTRMNTEAFF. CDR3 coding DNA: TGTGCCAGCAGCGGCGGGACACGAATGAACACTGAAGCTTTCTTT.

This clone was observed a single time. Other DNA sequences in the sample encode the same CDR3. J is TRBJ1-5 and V is TRBV6-1, with a tentative D call TRBD1 (5 bases). This CDR3 comprises 18 residues. The V and J ends lost 2 bases and 1 base respectively, with 18 bases between them. The germline V gene encodes CDR1 MNHNS and CDR2 SASEGT. The CDR3 protein is CASSERIGLRGSNQPQHF. The CDR3 DNA reads TGTGCCAGCAGTGAAAGAATTGGGTTGCGGGGGAGCAATCAGCCCCAGCATTTT.

This rearrangement joins TRBV10-3 to TRBJ2-7, with TRBD2 matching 8 bases. The J segment lost 3 bases and the V segment lost 10 bases, leaving 8 bases of the junction unmatched. The CDR3 is 13 residues long. Germline loops: CDR1 ENHRY, CDR2 SYGVKD. DNA of the CDR3: TGTGCCACACACTGGAGCGGGGGCTACGAGCAGTACTTC. Translated: CATHWSGGYEQYF.

The rearrangement links TRBV5-5 to TRBJ1-2, with 10 nucleotides matching TRBD1. The germline CDR1 and CDR2 sequences are SGHKS and YYEKEE (reference sequence). The ends lost 4 bases at V and 8 bases at J; junction bases unmatched: 8. The CDR3 extends over 14 amino acids. The CDR3 sequence: CASSGSGTGVGYTF. CDR3 nucleotides: TGTGCCAGCAGCGGGTCCGGGACAGGGGTCGGCTACACCTTC.

The chain combines TRBV12-3 or TRBV12-4 with TRBJ1-1; D possibly corresponds to TRBD1 (5 bases). CDR3 length: 13 residues. V was trimmed by 6 bases and J by 1 base, leaving 9 bases between them. DNA of the CDR3: TGTGCCAGCAGCGGGGGGAGGAACACTGAAGCTTTCTTT. Amino acids: CASSGGRNTEAFF.